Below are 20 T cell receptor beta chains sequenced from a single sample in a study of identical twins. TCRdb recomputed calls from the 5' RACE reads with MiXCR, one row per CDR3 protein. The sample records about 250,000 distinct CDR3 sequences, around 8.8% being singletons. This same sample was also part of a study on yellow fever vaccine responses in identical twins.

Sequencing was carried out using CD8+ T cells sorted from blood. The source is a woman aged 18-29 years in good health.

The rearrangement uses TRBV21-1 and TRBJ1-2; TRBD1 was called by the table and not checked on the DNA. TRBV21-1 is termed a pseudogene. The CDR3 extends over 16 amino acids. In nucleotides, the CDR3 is TGTGCCAGCAGCAAAGAGGGCGATTGGGAAAACTATGGCTACACCTTC. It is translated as CASSKEGDWENYGYTF.

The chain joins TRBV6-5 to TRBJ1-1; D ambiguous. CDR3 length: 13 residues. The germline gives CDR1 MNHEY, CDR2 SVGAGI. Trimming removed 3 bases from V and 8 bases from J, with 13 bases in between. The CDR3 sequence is CASSYSITAEAFF. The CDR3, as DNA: TGTGCCAGCAGTTATTCTATCACAGCAGAAGCTTTCTTT.

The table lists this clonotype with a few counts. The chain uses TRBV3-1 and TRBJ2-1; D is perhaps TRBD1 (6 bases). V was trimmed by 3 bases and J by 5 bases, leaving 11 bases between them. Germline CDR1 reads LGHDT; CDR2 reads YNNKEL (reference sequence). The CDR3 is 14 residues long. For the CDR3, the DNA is TGTGCCAGCAGCCACGTGGACAGTAACAATGAGCAGTTCTTC. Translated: CASSHVDSNNEQFF.

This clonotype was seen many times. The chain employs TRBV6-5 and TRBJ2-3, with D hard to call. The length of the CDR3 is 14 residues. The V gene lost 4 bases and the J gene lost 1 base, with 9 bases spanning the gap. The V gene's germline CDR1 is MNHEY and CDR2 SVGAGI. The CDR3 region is CASSFMSGTDTQYF. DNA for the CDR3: TGTGCCAGCAGTTTTATGAGCGGCACAGATACGCAGTATTTT.

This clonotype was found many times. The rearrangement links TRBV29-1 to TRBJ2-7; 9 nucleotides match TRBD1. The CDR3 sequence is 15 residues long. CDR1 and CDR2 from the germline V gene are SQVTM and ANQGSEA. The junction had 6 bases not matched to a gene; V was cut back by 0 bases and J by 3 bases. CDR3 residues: CSVEEANRGLYEQYF. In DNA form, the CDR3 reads TGCAGCGTTGAAGAGGCTAACAGGGGGCTCTACGAGCAGTACTTC.

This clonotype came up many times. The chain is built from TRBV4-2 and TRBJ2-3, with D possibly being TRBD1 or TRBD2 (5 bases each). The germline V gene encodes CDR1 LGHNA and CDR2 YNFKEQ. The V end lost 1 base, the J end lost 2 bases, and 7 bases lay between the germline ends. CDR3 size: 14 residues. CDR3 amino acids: CASSQAGATDTQYF. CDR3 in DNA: TGTGCCAGCAGCCAAGCCGGGGCCACAGATACGCAGTATTTT.

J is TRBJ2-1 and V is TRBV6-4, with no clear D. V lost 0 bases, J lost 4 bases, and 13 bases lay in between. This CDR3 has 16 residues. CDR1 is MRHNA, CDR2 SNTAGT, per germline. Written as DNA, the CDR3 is TGTGCCAGCAGTGACTCTGGCGCCAAGGAATACAATGAGCAGTTCTTC. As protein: CASSDSGAKEYNEQFF.

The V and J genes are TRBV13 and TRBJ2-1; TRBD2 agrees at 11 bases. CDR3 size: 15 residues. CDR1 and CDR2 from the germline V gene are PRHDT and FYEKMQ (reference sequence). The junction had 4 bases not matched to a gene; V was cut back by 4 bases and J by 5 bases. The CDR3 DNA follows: TGTGCCAGCAGCTCCGGGACTAGCGGACACAATGAGCAGTTCTTC. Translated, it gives CASSSGTSGHNEQFF.

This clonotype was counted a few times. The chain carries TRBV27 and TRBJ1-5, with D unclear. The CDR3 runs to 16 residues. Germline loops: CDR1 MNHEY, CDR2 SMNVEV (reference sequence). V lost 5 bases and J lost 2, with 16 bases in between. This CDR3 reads CASSPPAASGNQPQHF. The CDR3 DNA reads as TGTGCCAGCAGTCCCCCCGCCGCTAGCGGCAATCAGCCCCAGCATTTT.

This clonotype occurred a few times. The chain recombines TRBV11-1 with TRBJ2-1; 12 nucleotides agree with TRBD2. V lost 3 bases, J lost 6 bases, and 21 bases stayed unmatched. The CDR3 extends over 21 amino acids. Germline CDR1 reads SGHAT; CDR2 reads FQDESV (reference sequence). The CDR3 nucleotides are TGTGCCAGCAGCTTGCCCAGCCGAATGGAGACTAGCGGGGGACCCCTCAATGAGCAGTTCTTC. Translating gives CASSLPSRMETSGGPLNEQFF.

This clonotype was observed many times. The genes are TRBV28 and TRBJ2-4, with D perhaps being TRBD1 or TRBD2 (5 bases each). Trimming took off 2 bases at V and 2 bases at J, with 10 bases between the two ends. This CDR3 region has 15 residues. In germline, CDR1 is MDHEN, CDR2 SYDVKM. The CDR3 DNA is TGTGCCAGCAGTTTAGGTGGGGGTTCCAAAAACATTCAGTACTTC. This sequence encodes CASSLGGGSKNIQYF. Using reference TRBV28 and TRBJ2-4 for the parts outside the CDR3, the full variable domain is DVKVTQSSRYLVKRTGEKVFLECVQDMDHENMFWYRQDPGLGLRLIYFSYDVKMKEKGDIPEGYSVSREKKERFSLILESASTNQTSMYLCASSLGGGSKNIQYFGAGTRLSVL.

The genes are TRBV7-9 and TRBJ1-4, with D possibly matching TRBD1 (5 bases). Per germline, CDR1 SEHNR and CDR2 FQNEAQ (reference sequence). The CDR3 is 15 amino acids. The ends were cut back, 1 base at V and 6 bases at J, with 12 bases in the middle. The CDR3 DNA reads TGTGCCAGCAGCTTAGAGACAGCCGAGTATGAAAAACTGTTTTTT. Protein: CASSLETAEYEKLFF.

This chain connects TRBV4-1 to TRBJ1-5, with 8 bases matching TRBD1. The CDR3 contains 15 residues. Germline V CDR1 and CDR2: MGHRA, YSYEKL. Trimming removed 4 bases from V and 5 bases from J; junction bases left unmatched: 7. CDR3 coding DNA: TGCGCCAGCAGCCCGCGGACAGGGCCCGATCAGCCCCAGCATTTT. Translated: CASSPRTGPDQPQHF.

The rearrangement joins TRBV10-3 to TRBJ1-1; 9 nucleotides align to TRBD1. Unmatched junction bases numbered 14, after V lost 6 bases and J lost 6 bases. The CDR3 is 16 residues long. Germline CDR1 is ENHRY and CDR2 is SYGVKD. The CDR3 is CAIRPGQGLRLAEAFF. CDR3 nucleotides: TGTGCCATCAGACCGGGACAGGGACTTCGTTTGGCTGAAGCTTTCTTT.

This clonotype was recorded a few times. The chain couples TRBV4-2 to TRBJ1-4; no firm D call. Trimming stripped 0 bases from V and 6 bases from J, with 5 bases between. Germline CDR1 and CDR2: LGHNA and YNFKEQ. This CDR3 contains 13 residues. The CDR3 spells CASSQEGYEKLFF. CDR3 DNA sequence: TGTGCCAGCAGCCAAGAAGGGTATGAAAAACTGTTTTTT.

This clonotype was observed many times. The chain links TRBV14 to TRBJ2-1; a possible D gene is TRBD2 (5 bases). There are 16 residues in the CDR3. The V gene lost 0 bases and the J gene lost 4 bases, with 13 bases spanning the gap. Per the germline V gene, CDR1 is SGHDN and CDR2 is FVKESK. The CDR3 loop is CASSQDIGSSYNEQFF. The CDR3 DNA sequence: TGTGCCAGCAGCCAAGATATAGGGAGTAGTTACAATGAGCAGTTCTTC.

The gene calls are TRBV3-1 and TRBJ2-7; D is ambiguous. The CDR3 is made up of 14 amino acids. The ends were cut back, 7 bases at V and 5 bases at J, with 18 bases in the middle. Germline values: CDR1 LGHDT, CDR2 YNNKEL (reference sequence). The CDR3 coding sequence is TGTGCCAGCAATCCCCCGGGCGCCCACCACGAGCAGTACTTC. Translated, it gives CASNPPGAHHEQYF.

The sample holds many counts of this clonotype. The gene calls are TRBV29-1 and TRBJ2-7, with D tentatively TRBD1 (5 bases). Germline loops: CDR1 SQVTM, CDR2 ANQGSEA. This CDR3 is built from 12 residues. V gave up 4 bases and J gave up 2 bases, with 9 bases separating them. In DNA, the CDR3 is TGCAGCGTTGTGAGCAGGGCCTACGAGCAGTACTTC. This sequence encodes CSVVSRAYEQYF.

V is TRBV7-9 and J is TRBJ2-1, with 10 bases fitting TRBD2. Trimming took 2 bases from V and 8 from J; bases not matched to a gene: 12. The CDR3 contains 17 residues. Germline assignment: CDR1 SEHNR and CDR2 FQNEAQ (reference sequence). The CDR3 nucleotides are TGTGCCAGCAGCTTATTAGAGACTAGCGGGTATTTTGATGAGCAGTTCTTC. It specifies CASSLLETSGYFDEQFF. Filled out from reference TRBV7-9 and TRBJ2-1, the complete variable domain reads DTGVSQNPRHKITKRGQNVTFRCDPISEHNRLYWYRQTLGQGPEFLTYFQNEAQLEKSRLLSDRFSAERPKGSFSTLEIQRTEQGDSAMYLCASSLLETSGYFDEQFFGPGTRLTVL.

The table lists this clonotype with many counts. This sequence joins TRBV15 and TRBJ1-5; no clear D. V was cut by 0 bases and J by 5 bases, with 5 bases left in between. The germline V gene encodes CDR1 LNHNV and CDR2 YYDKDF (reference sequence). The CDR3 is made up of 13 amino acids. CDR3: CATSRDLYQPQHF. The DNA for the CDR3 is TGTGCCACCAGCAGAGATCTCTATCAGCCCCAGCATTTT.